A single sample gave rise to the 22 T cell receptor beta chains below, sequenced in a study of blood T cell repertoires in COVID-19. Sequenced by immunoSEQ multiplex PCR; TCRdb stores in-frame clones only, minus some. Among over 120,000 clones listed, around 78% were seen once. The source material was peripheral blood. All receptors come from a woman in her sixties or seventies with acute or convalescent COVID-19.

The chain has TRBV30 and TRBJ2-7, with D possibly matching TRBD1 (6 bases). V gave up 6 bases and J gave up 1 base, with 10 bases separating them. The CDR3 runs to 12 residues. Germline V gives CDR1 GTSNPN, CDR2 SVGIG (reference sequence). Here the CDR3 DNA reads TGTGCCTGCCGGCAGGGGTCCTACGAGCAGTACTTC. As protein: CACRQGSYEQYF.

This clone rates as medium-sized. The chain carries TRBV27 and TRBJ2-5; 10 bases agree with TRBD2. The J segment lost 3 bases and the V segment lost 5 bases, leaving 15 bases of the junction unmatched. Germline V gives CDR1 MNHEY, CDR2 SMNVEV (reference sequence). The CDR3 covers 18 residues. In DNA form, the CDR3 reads TGTGCCAGCAGTCCTCTATCCGGACTAGCGGAGAAGAAAGAGACCCAGTACTTC. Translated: CASSPLSGLAEKKETQYF.

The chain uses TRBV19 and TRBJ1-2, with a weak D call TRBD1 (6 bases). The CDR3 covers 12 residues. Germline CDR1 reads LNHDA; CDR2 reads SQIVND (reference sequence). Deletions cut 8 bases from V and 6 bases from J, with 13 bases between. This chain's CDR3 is CASVGQGHGYTF. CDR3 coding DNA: TGTGCCAGTGTGGGGCAGGGGCATGGCTACACCTTC.

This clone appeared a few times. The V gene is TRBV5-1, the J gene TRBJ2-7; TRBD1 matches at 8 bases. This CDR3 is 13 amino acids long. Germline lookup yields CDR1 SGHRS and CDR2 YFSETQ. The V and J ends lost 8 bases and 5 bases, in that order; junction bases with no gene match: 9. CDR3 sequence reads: CASRTGFFNEQYF. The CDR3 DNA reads TGCGCCAGTAGGACAGGGTTTTTTAACGAGCAGTACTTC. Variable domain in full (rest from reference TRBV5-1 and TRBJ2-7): KAGVTQTPRYLIKTRGQQVTLSCSPISGHRSVSWYQQTPGQGLQFLFEYFSETQRNKGNFPGRFSGRQFSNSRSEMNVSTLELGDSALYLCASRTGFFNEQYFGPGTRLTVT.

CDR3 amino acids: CASTKGDNQPQHF. The CDR3 region has the DNA TGTGCCAGCACTAAGGGGGACAATCAGCCCCAGCATTTT. The chain couples TRBV6-5 to TRBJ1-5, with D perhaps matching TRBD1 (6 bases). Deletions cut 7 bases from V and 3 bases from J, with 10 bases between. The CDR3 sequence is 13 residues long. Germline values: CDR1 MNHEY, CDR2 SVGAGI.

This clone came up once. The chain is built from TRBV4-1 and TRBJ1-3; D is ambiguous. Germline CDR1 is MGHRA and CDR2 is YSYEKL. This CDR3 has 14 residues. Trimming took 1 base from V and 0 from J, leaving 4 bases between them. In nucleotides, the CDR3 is TGCGCCAGCAGCCAAGCTCCCTCTGGAAACACCATATATTTT. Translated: CASSQAPSGNTIYF.

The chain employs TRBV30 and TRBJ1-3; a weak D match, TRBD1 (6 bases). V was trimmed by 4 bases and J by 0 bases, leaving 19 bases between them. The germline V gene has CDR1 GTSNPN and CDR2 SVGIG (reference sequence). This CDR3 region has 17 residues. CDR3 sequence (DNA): TGTGCCTGGAAAGGGGGGGCCACAGATAACTCTGGAAACACCATATATTTT. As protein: CAWKGGATDNSGNTIYF.

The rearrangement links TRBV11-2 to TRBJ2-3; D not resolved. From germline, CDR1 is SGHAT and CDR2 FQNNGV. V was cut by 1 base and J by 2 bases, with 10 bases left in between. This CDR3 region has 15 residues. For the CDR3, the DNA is TGTGCCAGCAGCTTAGCGTCCAGGTTCACAGATACGCAGTATTTT. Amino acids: CASSLASRFTDTQYF. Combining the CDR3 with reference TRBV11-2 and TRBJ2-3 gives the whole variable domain EAGVAQSPRYKIIEKRQSVAFWCNPISGHATLYWYQQILGQGPKLLIQFQNNGVVDDSQLPKDRFSAERLKGVDSTLKIQPAKLEDSAVYLCASSLASRFTDTQYFGPGTRLTVL.

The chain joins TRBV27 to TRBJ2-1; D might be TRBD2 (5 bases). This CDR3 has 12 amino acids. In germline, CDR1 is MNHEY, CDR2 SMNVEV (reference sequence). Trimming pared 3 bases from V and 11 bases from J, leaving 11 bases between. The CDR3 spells CASSFPGVKQFF. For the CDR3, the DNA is TGTGCCAGCAGTTTCCCCGGGGTCAAGCAGTTCTTC.

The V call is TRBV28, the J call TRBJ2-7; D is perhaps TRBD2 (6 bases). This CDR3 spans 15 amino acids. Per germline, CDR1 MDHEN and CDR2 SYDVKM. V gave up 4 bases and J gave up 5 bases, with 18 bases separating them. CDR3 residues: CASSSLQGGLDEQYF. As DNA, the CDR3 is TGTGCCAGCAGTTCTCTCCAGGGAGGTCTGGACGAGCAGTACTTC.

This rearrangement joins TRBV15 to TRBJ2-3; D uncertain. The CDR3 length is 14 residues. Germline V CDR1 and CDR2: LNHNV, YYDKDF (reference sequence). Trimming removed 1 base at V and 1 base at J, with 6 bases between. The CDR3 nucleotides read TGTGCCACCAGCAGAGTTGGGCGCACAGATACGCAGTATTTT. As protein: CATSRVGRTDTQYF.

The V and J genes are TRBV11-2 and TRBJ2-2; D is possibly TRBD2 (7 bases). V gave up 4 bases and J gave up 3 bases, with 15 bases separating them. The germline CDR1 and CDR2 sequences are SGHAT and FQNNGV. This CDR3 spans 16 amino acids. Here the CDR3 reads CASSSLGGPDTGELFF. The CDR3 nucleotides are TGTGCCAGCAGCTCCCTCGGGGGGCCGGACACCGGGGAGCTGTTTTTT. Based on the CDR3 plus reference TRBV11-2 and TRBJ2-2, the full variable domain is EAGVAQSPRYKIIEKRQSVAFWCNPISGHATLYWYQQILGQGPKLLIQFQNNGVVDDSQLPKDRFSAERLKGVDSTLKIQPAKLEDSAVYLCASSSLGGPDTGELFFGEGSRLTVL.

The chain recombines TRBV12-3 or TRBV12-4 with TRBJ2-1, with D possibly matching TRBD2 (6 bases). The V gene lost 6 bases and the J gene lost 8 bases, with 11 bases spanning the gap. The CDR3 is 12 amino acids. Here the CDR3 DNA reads TGTGCCAGCAGCCCCTGGGAGGATGAGCAGTTCTTC. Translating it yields CASSPWEDEQFF.

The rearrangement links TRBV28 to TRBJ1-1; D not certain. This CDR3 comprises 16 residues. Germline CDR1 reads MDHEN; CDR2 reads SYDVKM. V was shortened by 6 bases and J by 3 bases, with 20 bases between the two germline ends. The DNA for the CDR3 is TGTGCCAGCAGCTCACCTCTAGGACGCGGGGACACTGAAGCTTTCTTT. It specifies CASSSPLGRGDTEAFF.

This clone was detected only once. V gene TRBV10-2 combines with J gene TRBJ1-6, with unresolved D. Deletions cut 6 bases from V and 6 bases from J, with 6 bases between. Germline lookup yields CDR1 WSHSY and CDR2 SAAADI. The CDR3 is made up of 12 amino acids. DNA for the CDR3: TGCGCCAGCAGGAACTTTAATTCACCCCTCCACTTT. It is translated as CASRNFNSPLHF.

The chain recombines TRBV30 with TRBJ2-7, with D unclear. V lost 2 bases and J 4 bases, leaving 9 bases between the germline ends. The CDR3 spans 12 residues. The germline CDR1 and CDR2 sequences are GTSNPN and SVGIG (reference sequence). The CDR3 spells CAWSPTRYEQYF. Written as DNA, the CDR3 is TGTGCCTGGAGTCCCACCCGGTACGAGCAGTACTTC.

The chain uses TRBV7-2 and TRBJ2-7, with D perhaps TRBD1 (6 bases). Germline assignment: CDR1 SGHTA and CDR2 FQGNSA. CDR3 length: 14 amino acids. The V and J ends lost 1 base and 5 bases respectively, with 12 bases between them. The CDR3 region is CASSLVGQSHEQYF. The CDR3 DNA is TGTGCCAGCAGCTTAGTTGGACAGAGCCACGAGCAGTACTTC.

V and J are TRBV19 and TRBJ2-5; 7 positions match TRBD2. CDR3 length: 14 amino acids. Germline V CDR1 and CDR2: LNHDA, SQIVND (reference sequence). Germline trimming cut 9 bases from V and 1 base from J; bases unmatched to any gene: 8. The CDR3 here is CASSPSGIQETQYF. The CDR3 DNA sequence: TGTGCCAGCTCACCCAGCGGGATCCAAGAGACCCAGTACTTC.

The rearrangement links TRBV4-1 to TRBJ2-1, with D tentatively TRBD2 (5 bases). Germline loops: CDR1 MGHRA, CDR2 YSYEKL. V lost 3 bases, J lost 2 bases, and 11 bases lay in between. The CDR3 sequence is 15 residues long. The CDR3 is CASSQFGLTYNEQFF. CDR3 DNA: TGCGCCAGCAGCCAGTTTGGACTTACCTACAATGAGCAGTTCTTC.

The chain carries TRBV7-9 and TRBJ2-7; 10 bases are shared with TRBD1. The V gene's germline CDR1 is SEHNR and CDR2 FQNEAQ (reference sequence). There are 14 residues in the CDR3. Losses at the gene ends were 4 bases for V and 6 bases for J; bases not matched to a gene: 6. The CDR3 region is CASSSSGQGREQYF. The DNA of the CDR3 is TGTGCCAGCAGCTCGTCGGGACAGGGGCGCGAGCAGTACTTC.

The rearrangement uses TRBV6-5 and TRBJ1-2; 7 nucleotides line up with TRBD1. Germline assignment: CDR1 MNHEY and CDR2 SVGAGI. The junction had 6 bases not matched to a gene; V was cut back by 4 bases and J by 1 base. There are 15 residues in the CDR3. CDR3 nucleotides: TGTGCCAGCAGTTTTGGGACAGATCTTAACTATGGCTACACCTTC. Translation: CASSFGTDLNYGYTF.

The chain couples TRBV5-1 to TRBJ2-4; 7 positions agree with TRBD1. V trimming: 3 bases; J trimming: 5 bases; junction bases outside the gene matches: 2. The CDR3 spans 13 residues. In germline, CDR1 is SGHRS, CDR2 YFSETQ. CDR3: CASSSGQQNIQYF. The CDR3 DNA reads TGCGCCAGCAGCTCGGGACAGCAAAACATTCAGTACTTC.